A single sample gave rise to the 10 T cell receptor beta chains below, sequenced in a study of CD8 T cells in ankylosing spondylitis. No antigen is known for these receptors. One entry per CDR3 protein, called by TCRdb with MiXCR from the 5' RACE reads. The sample records some 700,000 distinct CDR3 sequences, around 20% being singletons. Findings of the study overall: Characteristic of ankylosing spondylitis blood, it appeared, was a TCR beta motif comprising roughly eight highly homologous variants.

The sample was blood, either unsorted or a sorted T cell fraction (not recorded which). These receptors were taken from a male donor with ankylosing spondylitis.

The chain is built from TRBV20-1 and TRBJ1-4; no clear D gene. Germline values: CDR1 DFQATT, CDR2 SNEGSKA (reference sequence). V was shortened by 3 bases and J by 5 bases, with 13 bases between the two germline ends. The CDR3 length is 14 residues. CDR3 DNA: TGCAGTGCTAGTGGCGGCAAGAAGAATGAAAAACTGTTTTTT. It is translated as CSASGGKKNEKLFF.

The CDR3 DNA is TGCGCCAGCAGCTTCTGGACAGGAAACTCCTACGAGCAGTACTTC. Its protein is CASSFWTGNSYEQYF. The V and J genes are TRBV5-1 and TRBJ2-7; 7 bases line up with TRBD1. Germline loops: CDR1 SGHRS, CDR2 YFSETQ. The CDR3 totals 15 residues. With 2 bases clipped from V and 0 bases from J, the junction kept 5 bases outside the gene matches.

The table lists this clonotype with many counts. This chain connects TRBV12-3 or TRBV12-4 to TRBJ2-1; 8 bases are a match to TRBD2. V was pared by 7 bases and J by 7 bases, with 9 bases of the junction left unmatched. There are 14 residues in the CDR3. CDR3 coding DNA: TGTGCCAGCACCCGGGGGGGCCCTCCTAATGAGCAGTTCTTC. Protein product: CASTRGGPPNEQFF.

This clonotype was counted many times. The genes are TRBV28 and TRBJ2-7; D unresolved. V was shortened by 7 bases and J by 3 bases, with 10 bases between the two germline ends. The germline gives CDR1 MDHEN, CDR2 SYDVKM. The CDR3 runs to 12 residues. CDR3 sequence reads: CASTKSLYEQYF. CDR3 nucleotide sequence: TGTGCCAGCACGAAGTCTCTCTACGAGCAGTACTTC.

This chain links TRBV30 with TRBJ1-2; 12 bases match TRBD1. Germline V gene sequence: CDR1 GTSNPN, CDR2 SVGIG (reference sequence). V lost 2 bases, J lost 7 bases, and 5 bases stayed unmatched. The CDR3 has 14 amino acids. In DNA, the CDR3 is TGTGCCTGGAGTCTCGGGACAGGGGGCGGTGGCTACACCTTC. Protein: CAWSLGTGGGGYTF.

The chain joins TRBV4-1 to TRBJ2-1, with TRBD1 matching over 9 bases. The CDR3 is 17 amino acids. The trim removed 1 base at V and 7 bases at J, leaving 11 bases unmatched. Germline V gives CDR1 MGHRA, CDR2 YSYEKL. CDR3 loop: CASSQVSWDRVRNEQFF. CDR3 bases: TGCGCCAGCAGCCAAGTGAGTTGGGACAGGGTTCGGAATGAGCAGTTCTTC.

The V call is TRBV4-1, the J call TRBJ2-7; TRBD1 matches 9 bases. This CDR3 has 16 amino acids. V was clipped by 0 bases and J by 7 bases; unmatched bases: 10. The germline V gene has CDR1 MGHRA and CDR2 YSYEKL. The CDR3, as DNA: TGCGCCAGCAGCCAAGATGAGGGACAGGGTTATTGGGAGCAGTACTTC. It translates to CASSQDEGQGYWEQYF.

The chain couples TRBV4-3 to TRBJ1-2; D gene ambiguous. This CDR3 region has 13 residues. V shed 0 bases and J shed 8 bases, with 10 bases lying between them. Germline lookup yields CDR1 LGHNA and CDR2 YSLEER. The CDR3 loop is CASSQDGGWGYTF. The DNA for the CDR3 is TGCGCCAGCAGCCAAGATGGTGGTTGGGGCTACACCTTC.

The rearrangement uses TRBV7-9 and TRBJ1-3; TRBD1 aligns across 7 bases. CDR1 and CDR2 from the germline V gene are SEHNR and FQNEAQ (reference sequence). The CDR3 is made up of 15 amino acids. J lost 4 bases, V lost 5 bases, and 8 bases had no gene match. The CDR3 loop reads CASSRLGTAGNTIYF. Here the CDR3 DNA reads TGTGCCAGCAGCAGGTTAGGGACAGCAGGAAACACCATATATTTT.

The gene calls are TRBV25-1 and TRBJ2-7; tentative D call: TRBD1 (5 bases). Per germline, CDR1 MGHDK and CDR2 SYGVNS. This CDR3 has 16 residues. V was pared by 1 base and J by 7 bases, with 20 bases between. The CDR3 DNA follows: TGTGCCAGCAGTGAATGGGTGACAGCCCTACGGCGGGAGCAGTACTTC. Protein sequence: CASSEWVTALRREQYF.